The 14 T cell receptor beta chains presented below share a single source sample, sequenced in a study of human T cells and chemical hapten exposure. TCRdb fed the RACE reads into MiXCR, producing one record per CDR3 protein. The sample includes roughly 380,000 distinct CDR3 sequences, roughly 5% of them seen just once. Time point given: pre-sensitization, week 0. Treatment specified: therapeutic diphenylcyclopropenone sensitization with weekly scalp DPC. Specimen: whole blood, collected in connection with sensitization to the hapten diphenylcyclopropenone (DPC). Receptors originate from a woman aged 45 to 65 with alopecia areata. Some clones in this sample may be carry-over from other donors' samples.

This clonotype was recorded at least ten times. CDR3 nucleotides: TGTGCCAGCAGCCAAGGACAGATCAATCAGCCCCAGCATTTT. Its translation is CASSQGQINQPQHF. The chain employs TRBV12-3 or TRBV12-4 and TRBJ1-5; D is perhaps TRBD1 (6 bases). V lost 6 bases to trimming and J lost 3 bases, with 12 bases between them. The CDR3 loop spans 14 amino acids.

This clonotype was detected ten times or more. The J gene is TRBJ2-1, the V gene TRBV5-1; 7 nucleotides agree with TRBD1. The CDR3 length is 14 residues. Per the germline V gene, CDR1 is SGHRS and CDR2 is YFSETQ. V dropped 4 bases and J dropped 10; count of bases not matched to a gene: 11. CDR3 sequence: CASSPTTGNKEQFF. CDR3 DNA sequence: TGCGCCAGCAGCCCAACGACAGGGAATAAAGAGCAGTTCTTC.

The rearrangement uses TRBV7-9 and TRBJ2-2; 7 bases are a match to TRBD1. With V trimmed by 1 base and J by 2 bases, 7 bases remained unmatched. The CDR3 runs 17 residues. Looked up from germline, CDR1 is SEHNR and CDR2 is FQNEAQ (reference sequence). The CDR3 reads CASSLDGTDYNTGELFF. The CDR3 coding sequence is TGTGCCAGCAGCTTAGATGGGACAGATTATAACACCGGGGAGCTGTTTTTT.

This clonotype was seen only a few times. The chain has TRBV5-6 and TRBJ1-2; D not resolved. CDR3 length: 15 amino acids. Germline loops: CDR1 SGHDT, CDR2 YYEEEE. V lost 1 base to trimming and J lost 2 bases, with 12 bases between them. The CDR3 nucleotides read TGTGCCAGCAGCTTGCGTAGGCAGGACAACTATGGCTACACCTTC. Translating gives CASSLRRQDNYGYTF.

This clonotype was recorded at least ten times. The V call is TRBV6-2 or TRBV6-3, the J call TRBJ2-3; no firm D call. This CDR3 comprises 11 residues. CDR1 is MNHEY, CDR2 SVGEGT, per germline. The V end was cut by 2 bases, the J end by 4 bases, with 1 base between. The CDR3 DNA follows: TGTGCCAGCAGTTACCCAGATACGCAGTATTTT. This encodes CASSYPDTQYF.

This clonotype appeared many times. The CDR3 DNA sequence: TGTGCCAGCAGCCGCGAGGCGGGAGGGGCCAAAAACATTCAGTACTTC. The encoded protein is CASSREAGGAKNIQYF. The V gene is TRBV7-8, the J gene TRBJ2-4; 9 bases agree with TRBD2. The CDR3 covers 16 residues. Trimming removed 5 bases from V and 1 base from J; junction bases left unmatched: 6. Germline CDR1 SGHVS, CDR2 FQNEAQ.

This clonotype was counted at least ten times. The V call is TRBV21-1, the J call TRBJ2-3. TRBV21-1 is reported as a pseudogene. This CDR3 spans 19 amino acids. This CDR3 is CASSKARGRNSQSTDTQYF. The CDR3 DNA is TGTGCCAGCAGCAAAGCGCGCGGTCGGAACTCTCAAAGCACAGATACGCAGTATTTT.

V and J are TRBV4-2 and TRBJ2-1; 11 nucleotides match TRBD2. Germline CDR1 LGHNA, CDR2 YNFKEQ. V gave up 1 base and J gave up 7 bases; unmatched junction bases: 6. The CDR3 length is 16 residues. CDR3 DNA: TGTGCCAGCAGCCAAGTAGGTAGCGGGAGGGGAAATGAGCAGTTCTTC. Amino acid sequence: CASSQVGSGRGNEQFF.

A word on this clonotype: This may be a read error: a much more frequent sequence differs by one nucleotide. The CDR3 bases are TGCGGCAAGGGAGACTACAATGAGCAGTTCTTC. It codes for CGKGDYNEQFF. The V gene is TRBV29-1, the J gene TRBJ2-1; maybe TRBD2 (5 bases). The CDR3 is 11 residues long. CDR1 and CDR2 from the germline V gene are SQVTM and ANQGSEA.

Regarding this clonotype: A much bigger clone sits one base away, suggesting this may be a read error. V and J are TRBV12-3 or TRBV12-4 and TRBJ2-3; TRBD2 is a possible D gene (5 bases). Trimming took off 10 bases at V and 0 bases at J, with 11 bases between the two ends. The CDR3 totals 13 residues. CDR3 DNA sequence: TGTGCCAACACCCGGACTAGCACAGATACGCAGTATTTT. This gives the protein CANTRTSTDTQYF.

The table lists this clonotype with a few counts. A read error may produce the germline difference seen at one junction end. The genes are TRBV13 and TRBJ1-3; D possibly corresponds to TRBD1 (5 bases). CDR3 length: 15 residues. Germline-derived CDR1 and CDR2 are PRHDT and FYEKMQ (reference sequence). Here the CDR3 DNA reads TGTGCCAGCAGCATAGGGAGGGGTAGCGGAAACACCATATATTTT. As protein: CASSIGRGSGNTIYF.

Many counts were recorded for this clonotype. The chain employs TRBV11-2 and TRBJ2-2; 10 bases match TRBD2. This CDR3 spans 18 amino acids. J was trimmed by 0 bases and V by 2 bases; bases with no gene match: 6. CDR1 is SGHAT, CDR2 FQNNGV, per germline. CDR3 protein: CASSLRTSGIANTGELFF. The CDR3 region has the DNA TGTGCCAGCAGCTTACGGACTAGCGGAATAGCGAACACCGGGGAGCTGTTTTTT.

V usage is TRBV20-1 and J usage is TRBJ1-1; D is perhaps TRBD1 (5 bases). Trimming pared 2 bases from V and 1 base from J, leaving 5 bases between. CDR1 is DFQATT and CDR2 is SNEGSKA in the germline V gene (reference sequence). The CDR3 is 12 amino acids. CDR3 loop: CSARRGNTEAFF. CDR3 DNA: TGCAGTGCTAGAAGGGGGAACACTGAAGCTTTCTTT.

This clonotype was seen more than once but under ten times. The V and J genes are TRBV20-1 and TRBJ1-2, with D unclear. CDR1 DFQATT and CDR2 SNEGSKA come from the germline V gene (reference sequence). Trimming left V 5 bases short and J 3 bases short, with 19 bases between. This CDR3 spans 15 amino acids. CDR3 DNA sequence: TGCAGTGCTGCCCCTCGCGGGGTAATAGACTATGGCTACACCTTC. Protein: CSAAPRGVIDYGYTF.